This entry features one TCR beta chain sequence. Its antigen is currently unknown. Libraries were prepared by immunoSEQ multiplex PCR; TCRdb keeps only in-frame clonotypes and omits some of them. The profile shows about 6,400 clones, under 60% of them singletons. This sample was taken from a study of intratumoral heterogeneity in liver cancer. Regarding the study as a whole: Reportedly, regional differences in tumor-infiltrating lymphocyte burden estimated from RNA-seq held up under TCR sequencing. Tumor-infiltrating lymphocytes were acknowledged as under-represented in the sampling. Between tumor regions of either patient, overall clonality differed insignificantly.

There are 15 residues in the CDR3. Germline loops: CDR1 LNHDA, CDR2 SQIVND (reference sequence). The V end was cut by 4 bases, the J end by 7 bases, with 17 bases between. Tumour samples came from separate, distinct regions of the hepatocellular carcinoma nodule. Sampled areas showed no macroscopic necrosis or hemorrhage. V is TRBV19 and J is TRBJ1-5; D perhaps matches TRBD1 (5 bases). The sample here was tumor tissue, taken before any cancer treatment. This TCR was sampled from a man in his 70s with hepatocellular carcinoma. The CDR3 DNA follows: TGTGCCAGTAGTAAAGAGGGGCAGGGCATCCAGCCCCAGCATTTT. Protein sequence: CASSKEGQGIQPQHF.